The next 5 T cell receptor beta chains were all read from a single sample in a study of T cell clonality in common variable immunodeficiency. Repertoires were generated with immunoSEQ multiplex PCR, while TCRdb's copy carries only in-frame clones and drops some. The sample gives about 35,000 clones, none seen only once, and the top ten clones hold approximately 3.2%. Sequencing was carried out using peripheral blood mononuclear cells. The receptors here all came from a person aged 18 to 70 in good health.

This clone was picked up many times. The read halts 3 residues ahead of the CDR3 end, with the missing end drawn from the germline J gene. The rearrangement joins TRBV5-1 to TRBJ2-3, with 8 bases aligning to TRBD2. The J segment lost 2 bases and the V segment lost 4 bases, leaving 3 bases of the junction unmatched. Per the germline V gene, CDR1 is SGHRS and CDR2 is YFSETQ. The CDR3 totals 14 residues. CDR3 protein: CASSPLADTDTQYF. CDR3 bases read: TGCGCCAGCAGCCCACTAGCGGACACAGATACG.

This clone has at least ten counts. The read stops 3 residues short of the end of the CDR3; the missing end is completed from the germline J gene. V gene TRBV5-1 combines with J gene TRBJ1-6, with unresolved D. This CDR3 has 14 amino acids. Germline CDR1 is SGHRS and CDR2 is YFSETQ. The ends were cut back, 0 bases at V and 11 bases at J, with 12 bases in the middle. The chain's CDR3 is CASSLEADIPPLHF. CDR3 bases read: TGCGCCAGCAGCTTGGAGGCAGACATTCCACCC.

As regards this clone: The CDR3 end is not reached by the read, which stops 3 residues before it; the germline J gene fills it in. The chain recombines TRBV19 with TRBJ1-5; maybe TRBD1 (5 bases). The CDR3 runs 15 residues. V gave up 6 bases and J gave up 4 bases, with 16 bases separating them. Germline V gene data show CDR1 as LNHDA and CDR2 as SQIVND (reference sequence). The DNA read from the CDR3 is TGTGCCAGTAGCCCAGACAGAGCCGAGAATCAGCCC. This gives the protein CASSPDRAENQP. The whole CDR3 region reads CASSPDRAENQPQHF.

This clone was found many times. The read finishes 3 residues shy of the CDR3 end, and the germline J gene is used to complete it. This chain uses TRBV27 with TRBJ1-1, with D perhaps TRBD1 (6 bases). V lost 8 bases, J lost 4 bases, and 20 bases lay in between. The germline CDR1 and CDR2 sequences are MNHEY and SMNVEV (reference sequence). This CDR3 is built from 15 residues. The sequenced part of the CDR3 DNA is TGTGCCAGCCGCACGGGAACAGGGACGCTCACTGAA. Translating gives CASRTGTGTLTE. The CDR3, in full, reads CASRTGTGTLTEAFF.

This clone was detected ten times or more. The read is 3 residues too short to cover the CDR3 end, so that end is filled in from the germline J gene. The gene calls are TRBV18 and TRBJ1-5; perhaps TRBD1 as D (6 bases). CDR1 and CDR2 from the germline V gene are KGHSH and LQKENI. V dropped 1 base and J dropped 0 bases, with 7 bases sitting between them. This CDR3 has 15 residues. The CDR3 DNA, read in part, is TGTGCCAGCTCACCACGACAGGATAGCAATCAGCCC. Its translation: CASSPRQDSNQP. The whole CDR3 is CASSPRQDSNQPQHF.